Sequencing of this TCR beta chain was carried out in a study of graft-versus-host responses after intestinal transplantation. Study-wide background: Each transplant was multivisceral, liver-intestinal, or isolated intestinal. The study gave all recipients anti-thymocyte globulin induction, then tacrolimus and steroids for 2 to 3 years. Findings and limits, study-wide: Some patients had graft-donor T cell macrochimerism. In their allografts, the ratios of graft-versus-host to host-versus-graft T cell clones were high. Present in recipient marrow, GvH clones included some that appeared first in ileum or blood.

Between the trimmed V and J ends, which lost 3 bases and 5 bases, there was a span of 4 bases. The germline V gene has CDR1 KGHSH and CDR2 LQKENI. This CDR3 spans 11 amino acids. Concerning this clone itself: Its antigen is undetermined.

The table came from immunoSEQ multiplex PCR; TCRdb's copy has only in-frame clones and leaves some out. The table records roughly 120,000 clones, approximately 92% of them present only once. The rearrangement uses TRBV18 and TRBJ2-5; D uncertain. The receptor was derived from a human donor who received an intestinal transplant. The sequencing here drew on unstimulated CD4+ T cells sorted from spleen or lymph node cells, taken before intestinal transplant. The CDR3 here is CASSPVETQYF. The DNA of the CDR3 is TGTGCCAGCTCACCGGTGGAGACCCAGTACTTC.